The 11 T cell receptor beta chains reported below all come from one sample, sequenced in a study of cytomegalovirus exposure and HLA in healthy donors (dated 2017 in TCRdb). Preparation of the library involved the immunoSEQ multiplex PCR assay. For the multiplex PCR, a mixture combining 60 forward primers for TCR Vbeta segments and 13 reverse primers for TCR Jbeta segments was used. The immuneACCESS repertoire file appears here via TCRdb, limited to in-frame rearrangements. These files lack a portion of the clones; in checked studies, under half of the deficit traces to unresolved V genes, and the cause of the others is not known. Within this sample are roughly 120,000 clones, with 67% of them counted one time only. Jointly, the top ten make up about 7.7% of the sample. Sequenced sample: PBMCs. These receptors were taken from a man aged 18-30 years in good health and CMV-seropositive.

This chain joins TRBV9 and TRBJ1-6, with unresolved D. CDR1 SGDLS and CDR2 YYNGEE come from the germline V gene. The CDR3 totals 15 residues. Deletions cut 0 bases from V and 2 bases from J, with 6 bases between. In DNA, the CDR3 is TGTGCCAGCAGCGTAGGGGCTGCCTATAATTCACCCCTCCACTTT. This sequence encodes CASSVGAAYNSPLHF.

DNA of the CDR3: TGTGCCAGCAGCGACCTAGCGGGGGGCCCCACCGGGGAGCTGTTTTTT. This encodes CASSDLAGGPTGELFF. V is TRBV7-7 and J is TRBJ2-2, with 11 positions matching TRBD2. CDR3 size: 16 residues. Unmatched junction bases numbered 6, after V lost 5 bases and J lost 4 bases. Germline values: CDR1 SSHAT, CDR2 FNYEAQ (reference sequence).

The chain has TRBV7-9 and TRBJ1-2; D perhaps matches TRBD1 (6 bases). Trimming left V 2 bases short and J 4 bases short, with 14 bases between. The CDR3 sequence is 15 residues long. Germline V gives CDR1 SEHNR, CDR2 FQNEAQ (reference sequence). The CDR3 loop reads CASSLNPGVGYGYTF. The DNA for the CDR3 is TGTGCCAGCAGCTTAAACCCAGGGGTGGGCTATGGCTACACCTTC.

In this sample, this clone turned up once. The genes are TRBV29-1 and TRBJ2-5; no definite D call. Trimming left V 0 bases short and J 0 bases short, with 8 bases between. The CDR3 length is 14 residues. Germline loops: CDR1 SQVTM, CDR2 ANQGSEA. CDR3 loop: CSVEDQVDQETQYF. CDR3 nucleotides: TGCAGCGTTGAAGATCAGGTAGACCAAGAGACCCAGTACTTC.

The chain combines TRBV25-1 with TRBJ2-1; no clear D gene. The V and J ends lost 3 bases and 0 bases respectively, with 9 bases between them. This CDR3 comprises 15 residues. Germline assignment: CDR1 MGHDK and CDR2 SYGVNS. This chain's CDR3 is CASSDSRTSYNEQFF. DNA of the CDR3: TGTGCCAGCAGTGATAGCCGTACCTCCTACAATGAGCAGTTCTTC.

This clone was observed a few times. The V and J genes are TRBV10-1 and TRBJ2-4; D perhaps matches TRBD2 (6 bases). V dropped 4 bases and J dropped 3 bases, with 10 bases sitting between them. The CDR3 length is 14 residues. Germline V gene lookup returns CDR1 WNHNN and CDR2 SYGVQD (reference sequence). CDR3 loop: CASSATRDKNIQYF. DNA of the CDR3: TGCGCCAGCAGTGCGACTAGAGACAAAAACATTCAGTACTTC.

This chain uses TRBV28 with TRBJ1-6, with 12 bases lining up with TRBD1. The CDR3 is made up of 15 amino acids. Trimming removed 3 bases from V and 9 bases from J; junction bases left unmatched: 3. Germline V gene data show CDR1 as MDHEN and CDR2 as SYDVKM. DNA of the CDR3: TGTGCCAGCAGTTTGGGGACAGGGGGCACTTCACCCCTCCACTTT. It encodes CASSLGTGGTSPLHF.

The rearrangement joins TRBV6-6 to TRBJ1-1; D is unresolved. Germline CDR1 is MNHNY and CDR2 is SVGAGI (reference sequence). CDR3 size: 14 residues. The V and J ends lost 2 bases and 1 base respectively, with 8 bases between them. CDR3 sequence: CASSYGQQNTEAFF. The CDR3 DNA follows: TGTGCCAGCAGTTACGGGCAGCAGAACACTGAAGCTTTCTTT.

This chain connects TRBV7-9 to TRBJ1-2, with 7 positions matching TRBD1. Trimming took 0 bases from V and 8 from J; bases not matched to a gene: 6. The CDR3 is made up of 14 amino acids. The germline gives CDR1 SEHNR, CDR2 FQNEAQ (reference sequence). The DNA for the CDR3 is TGTGCCAGCAGCTTAGCCGTGACAGGGCGCGGCTACACCTTC. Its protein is CASSLAVTGRGYTF.

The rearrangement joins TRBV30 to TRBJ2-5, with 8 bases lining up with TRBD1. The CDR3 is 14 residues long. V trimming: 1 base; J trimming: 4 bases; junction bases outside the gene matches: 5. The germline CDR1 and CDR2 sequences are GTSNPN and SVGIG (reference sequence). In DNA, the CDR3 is TGTGCCTGGAGTGCCACAGGGGGTCGAGAGACCCAGTACTTC. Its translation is CAWSATGGRETQYF.

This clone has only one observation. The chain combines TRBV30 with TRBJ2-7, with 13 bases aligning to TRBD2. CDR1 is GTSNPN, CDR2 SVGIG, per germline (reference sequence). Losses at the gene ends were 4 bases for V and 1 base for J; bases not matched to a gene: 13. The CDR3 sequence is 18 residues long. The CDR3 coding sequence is TGTGCCTGGACCCAGGGACTAGCGGGGCTACCTGAGTCCTACGAGCAGTACTTC. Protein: CAWTQGLAGLPESYEQYF.